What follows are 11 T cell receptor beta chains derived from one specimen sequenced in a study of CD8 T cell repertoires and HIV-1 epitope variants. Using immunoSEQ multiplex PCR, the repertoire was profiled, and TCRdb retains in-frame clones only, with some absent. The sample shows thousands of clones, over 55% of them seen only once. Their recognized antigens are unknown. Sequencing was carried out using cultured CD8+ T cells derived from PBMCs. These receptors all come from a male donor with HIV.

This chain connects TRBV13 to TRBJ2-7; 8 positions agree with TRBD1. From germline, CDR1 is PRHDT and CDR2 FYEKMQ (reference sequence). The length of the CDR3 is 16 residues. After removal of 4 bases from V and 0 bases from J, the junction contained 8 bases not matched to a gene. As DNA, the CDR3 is TGTGCCAGCAGCTACCTCCAGGGGGCTTCCTCCTACGAGCAGTACTTC. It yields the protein CASSYLQGASSYEQYF. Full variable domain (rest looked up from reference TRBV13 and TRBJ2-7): AAGVIQSPRHLIKEKRETATLKCYPIPRHDTVYWYQQGPGQDPQFLISFYEKMQSDKGSIPDRFSAQQFSDYHSELNMSSLELGDSALYFCASSYLQGASSYEQYFGPGTRLTVT.

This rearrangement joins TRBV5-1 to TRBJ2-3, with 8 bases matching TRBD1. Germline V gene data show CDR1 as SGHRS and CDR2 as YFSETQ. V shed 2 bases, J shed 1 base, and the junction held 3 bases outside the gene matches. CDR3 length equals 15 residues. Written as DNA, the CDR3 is TGCGCCAGCAGCTTCGGACAGGGAGGCACAGATACGCAGTATTTT. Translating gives CASSFGQGGTDTQYF.

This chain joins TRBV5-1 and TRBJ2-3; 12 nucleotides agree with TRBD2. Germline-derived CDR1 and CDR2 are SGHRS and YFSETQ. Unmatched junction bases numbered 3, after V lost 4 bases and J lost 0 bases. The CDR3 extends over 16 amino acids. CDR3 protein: CASSIGLAGSTDTQYF. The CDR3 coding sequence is TGCGCCAGCAGCATCGGACTAGCGGGGAGCACAGATACGCAGTATTTT.

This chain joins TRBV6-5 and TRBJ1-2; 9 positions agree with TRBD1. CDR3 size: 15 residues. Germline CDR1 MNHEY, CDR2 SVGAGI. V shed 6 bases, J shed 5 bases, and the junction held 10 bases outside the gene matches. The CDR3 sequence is CASSPGTGSGYGYTF. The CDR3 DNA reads TGTGCCAGCAGCCCCGGGACAGGGTCAGGTTATGGCTACACCTTC.

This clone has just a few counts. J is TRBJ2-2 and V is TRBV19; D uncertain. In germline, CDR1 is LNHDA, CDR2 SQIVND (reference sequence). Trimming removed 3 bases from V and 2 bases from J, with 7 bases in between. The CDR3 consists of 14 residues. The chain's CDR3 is CASSINSNTGELFF. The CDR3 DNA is TGTGCCAGTAGTATCAACAGCAACACCGGGGAGCTGTTTTTT.

CDR3 protein: CASSQDRTAYEQYF. Written as DNA, the CDR3 is TGTGCCAGCAGCCAAGATAGGACAGCCTACGAGCAGTACTTC. The J gene is TRBJ2-7, the V gene TRBV4-2, with D maybe TRBD1 (6 bases). This CDR3 spans 14 amino acids. With 0 bases removed from V and 2 bases from J, the gap between germline ends came to 8 bases. From germline, CDR1 is LGHNA and CDR2 YNFKEQ.

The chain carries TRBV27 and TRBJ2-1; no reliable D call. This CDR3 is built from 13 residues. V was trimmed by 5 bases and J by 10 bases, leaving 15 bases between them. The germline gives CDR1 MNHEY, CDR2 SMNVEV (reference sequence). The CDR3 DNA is TGTGCCAGCAGTCCTCGCTTGGGCTACGAGCAGTTCTTC. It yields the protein CASSPRLGYEQFF.

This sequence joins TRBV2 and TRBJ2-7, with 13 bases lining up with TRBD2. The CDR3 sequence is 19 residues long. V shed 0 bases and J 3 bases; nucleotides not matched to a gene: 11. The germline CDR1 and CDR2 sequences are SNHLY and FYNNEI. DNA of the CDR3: TGTGCCAGCAGTGAAGCACCGGGAACTAGCGGGAGGGCCGTCTACGAGCAGTACTTC. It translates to CASSEAPGTSGRAVYEQYF.

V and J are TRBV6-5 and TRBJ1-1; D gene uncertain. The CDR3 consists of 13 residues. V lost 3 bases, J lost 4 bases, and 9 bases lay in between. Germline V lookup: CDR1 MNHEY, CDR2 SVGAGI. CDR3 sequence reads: CASSYRQATEAFF. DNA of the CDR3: TGTGCCAGCAGTTATCGGCAAGCCACTGAAGCTTTCTTT.

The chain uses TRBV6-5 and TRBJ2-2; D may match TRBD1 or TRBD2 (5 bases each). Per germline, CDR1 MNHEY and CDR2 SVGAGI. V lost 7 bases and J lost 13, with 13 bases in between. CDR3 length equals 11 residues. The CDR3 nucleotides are TGTGCCAGCATGCGAGGGGAACGGCTGTTTTTT. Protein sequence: CASMRGERLFF.

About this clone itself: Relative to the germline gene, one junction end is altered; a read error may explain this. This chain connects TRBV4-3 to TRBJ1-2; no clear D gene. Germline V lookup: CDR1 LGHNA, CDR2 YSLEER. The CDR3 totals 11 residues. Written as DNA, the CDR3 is TGCGCCAGCAGCCAAGGGATCGTCGTAGCCTTC. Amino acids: CASSQGIVVAF.